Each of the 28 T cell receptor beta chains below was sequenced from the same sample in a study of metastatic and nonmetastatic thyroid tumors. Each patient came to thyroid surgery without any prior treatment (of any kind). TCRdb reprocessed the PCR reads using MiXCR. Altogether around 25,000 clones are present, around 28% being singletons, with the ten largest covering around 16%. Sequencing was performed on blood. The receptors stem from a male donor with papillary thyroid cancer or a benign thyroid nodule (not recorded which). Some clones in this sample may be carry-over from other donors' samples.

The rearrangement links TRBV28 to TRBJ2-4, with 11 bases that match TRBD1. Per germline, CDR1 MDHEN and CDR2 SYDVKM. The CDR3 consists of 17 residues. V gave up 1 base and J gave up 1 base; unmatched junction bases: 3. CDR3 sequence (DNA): TGTGCCAGCAGTTTATTGGGACAGGGGGGGGCCAAAAACATTCAGTACTTC. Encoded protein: CASSLLGQGGAKNIQYF.

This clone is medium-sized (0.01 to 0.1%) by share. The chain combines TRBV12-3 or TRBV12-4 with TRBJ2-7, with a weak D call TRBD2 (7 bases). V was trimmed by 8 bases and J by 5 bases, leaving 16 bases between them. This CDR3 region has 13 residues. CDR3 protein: CASFRGEGDEQYF. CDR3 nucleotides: TGTGCCAGCTTCCGCGGGGAGGGGGACGAGCAGTACTTC.

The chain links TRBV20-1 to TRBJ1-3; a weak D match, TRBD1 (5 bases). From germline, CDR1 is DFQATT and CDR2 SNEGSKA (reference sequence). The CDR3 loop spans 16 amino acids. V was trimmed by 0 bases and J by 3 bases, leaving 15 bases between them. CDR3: CSARDNGDYYGNTIYF. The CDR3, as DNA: TGCAGTGCTAGAGATAATGGGGACTACTATGGAAACACCATATATTTT.

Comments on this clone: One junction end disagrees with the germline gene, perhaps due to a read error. CDR3 amino acids: CASSFGDRQETKYF. The DNA of the CDR3 is TGTGCCAGCAGTTTTGGGGACAGACAAGAGACCAAGTACTTC. This chain links TRBV28 with TRBJ2-5; 7 nucleotides agree with TRBD1. CDR1 is MDHEN and CDR2 is SYDVKM in the germline V gene. The length of the CDR3 is 14 residues.

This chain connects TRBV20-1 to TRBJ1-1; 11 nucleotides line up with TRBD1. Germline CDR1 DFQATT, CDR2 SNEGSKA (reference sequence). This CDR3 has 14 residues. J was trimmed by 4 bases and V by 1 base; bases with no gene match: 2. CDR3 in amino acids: CSARAGTGGTEAFF. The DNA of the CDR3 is TGCAGTGCTAGAGCCGGGACAGGGGGCACTGAAGCTTTCTTT.

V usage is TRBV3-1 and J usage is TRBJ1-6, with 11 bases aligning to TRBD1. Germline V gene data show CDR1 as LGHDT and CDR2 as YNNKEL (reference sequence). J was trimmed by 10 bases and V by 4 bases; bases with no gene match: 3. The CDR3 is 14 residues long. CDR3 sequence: CASSRGTGGSPLHF. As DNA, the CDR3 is TGTGCCAGCAGCCGGGGGACAGGGGGATCACCCCTCCACTTT.

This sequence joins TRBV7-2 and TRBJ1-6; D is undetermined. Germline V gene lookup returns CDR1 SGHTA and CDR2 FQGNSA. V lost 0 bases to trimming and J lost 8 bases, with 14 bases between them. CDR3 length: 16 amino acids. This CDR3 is CASSLAQRGFDSPLHF. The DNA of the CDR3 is TGTGCCAGCAGCTTAGCGCAGAGAGGGTTTGATTCACCCCTCCACTTT.

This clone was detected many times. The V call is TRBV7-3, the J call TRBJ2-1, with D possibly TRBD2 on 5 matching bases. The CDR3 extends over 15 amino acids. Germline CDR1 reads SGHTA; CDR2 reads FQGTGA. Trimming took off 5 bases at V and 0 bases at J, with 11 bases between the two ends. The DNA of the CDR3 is TGTGCCAGCAGCCTCCTGGGGAGCTCCTACAATGAGCAGTTCTTC. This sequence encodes CASSLLGSSYNEQFF.

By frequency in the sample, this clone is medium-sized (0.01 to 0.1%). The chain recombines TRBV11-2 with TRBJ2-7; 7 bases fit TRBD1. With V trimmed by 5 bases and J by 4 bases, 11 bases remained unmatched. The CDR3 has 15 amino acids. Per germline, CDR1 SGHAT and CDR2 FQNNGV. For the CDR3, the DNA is TGTGCCAGCAGCCCCCAACAAGGGGGCGCGTACGAGCAGTACTTC. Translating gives CASSPQQGGAYEQYF.

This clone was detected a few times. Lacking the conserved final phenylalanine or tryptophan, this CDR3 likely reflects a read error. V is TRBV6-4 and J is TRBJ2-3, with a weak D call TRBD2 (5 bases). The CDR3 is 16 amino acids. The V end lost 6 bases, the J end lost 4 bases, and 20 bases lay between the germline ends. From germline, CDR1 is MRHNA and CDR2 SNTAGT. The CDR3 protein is CASSPRGGGLADTQYS. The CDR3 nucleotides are TGTGCCAGCAGCCCCCGGGGTGGAGGACTGGCAGATACGCAGTATTCT.

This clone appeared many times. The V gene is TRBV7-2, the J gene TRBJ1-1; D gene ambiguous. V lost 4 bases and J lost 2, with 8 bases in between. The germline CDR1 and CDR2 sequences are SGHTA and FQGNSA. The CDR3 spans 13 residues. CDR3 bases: TGTGCCAGCAGCTCTCATCAAAACACTGAAGCTTTCTTT. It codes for CASSSHQNTEAFF.

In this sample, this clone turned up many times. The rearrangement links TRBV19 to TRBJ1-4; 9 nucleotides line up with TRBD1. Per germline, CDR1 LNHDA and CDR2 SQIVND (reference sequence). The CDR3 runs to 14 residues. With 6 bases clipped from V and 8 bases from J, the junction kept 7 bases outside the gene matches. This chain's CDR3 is CASRQQGAVEKLFF. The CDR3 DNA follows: TGTGCCAGTAGGCAACAGGGGGCTGTGGAAAAACTGTTTTTT.

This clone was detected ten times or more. The CDR3 nucleotides read TGTGCCAGCAGGGGCCGAGCGGTTTCCTACAATGAGCAGTTCTTC. Translated: CASRGRAVSYNEQFF. V usage is TRBV7-3 and J usage is TRBJ2-1, with D perhaps TRBD2 (5 bases). The CDR3 extends over 15 amino acids. V was shortened by 6 bases and J by 1 base, with 13 bases between the two germline ends. Germline V lookup: CDR1 SGHTA, CDR2 FQGTGA.

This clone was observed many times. The CDR3 nucleotides read TGTGCCATCAGTGACCCGGGGGGGCGAGATGAAAAACTGTTTTTT. It translates to CAISDPGGRDEKLFF. The chain couples TRBV10-3 to TRBJ1-4; possibly TRBD1 for D (6 bases). The CDR3 loop spans 15 amino acids. The ends were cut back, 3 bases at V and 6 bases at J, with 14 bases in the middle. Germline V gives CDR1 ENHRY, CDR2 SYGVKD.

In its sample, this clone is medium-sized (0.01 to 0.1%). CDR3 in amino acids: CASSKQGDSYEQYF. Written as DNA, the CDR3 is TGTGCCAGCAGCAAACAGGGGGACTCCTACGAGCAGTACTTC. The chain uses TRBV12-3 or TRBV12-4 and TRBJ2-7; 8 positions agree with TRBD1. V dropped 6 bases and J dropped 0; count of bases not matched to a gene: 4. CDR3 length equals 14 residues.

CDR3 nucleotides: TGTGCCAGCAGTTTGGGGGACAGGGACGAGCAGTACTTC. Amino acid sequence: CASSLGDRDEQYF. This sequence joins TRBV12-3 or TRBV12-4 and TRBJ2-7; 9 positions agree with TRBD1. The CDR3 loop spans 13 amino acids. Losses at the gene ends were 3 bases for V and 5 bases for J; bases not matched to a gene: 2.

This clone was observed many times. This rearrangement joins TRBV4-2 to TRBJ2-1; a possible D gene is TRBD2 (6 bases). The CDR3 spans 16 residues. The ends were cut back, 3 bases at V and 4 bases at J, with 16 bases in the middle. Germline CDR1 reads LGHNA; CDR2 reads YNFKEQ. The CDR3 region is CASSHGTPGPYNEQFF. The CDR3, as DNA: TGTGCCAGCAGCCACGGGACTCCCGGGCCATACAATGAGCAGTTCTTC.

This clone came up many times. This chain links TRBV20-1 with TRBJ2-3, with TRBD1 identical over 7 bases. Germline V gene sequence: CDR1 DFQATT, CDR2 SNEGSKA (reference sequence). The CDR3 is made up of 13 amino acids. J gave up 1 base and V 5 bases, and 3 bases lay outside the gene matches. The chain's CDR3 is CSAGDSRTDTQYF. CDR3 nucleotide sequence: TGCAGTGCTGGGGACAGCCGCACAGATACGCAGTATTTT.

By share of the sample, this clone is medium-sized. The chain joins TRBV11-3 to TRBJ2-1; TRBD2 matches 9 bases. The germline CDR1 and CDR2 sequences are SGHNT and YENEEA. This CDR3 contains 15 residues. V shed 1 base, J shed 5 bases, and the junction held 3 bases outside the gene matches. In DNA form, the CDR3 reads TGTGCCAGCAGCTTAGTAGCGGGAGAGAACAATGAGCAGTTCTTC. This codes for CASSLVAGENNEQFF.

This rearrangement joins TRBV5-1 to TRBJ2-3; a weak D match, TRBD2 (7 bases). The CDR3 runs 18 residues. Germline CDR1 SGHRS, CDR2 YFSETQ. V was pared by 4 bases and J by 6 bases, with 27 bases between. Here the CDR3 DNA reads TGCGCCAGCAGCCAGGGGAGGTCTAGCGTGGGGGGGCCGGATACGCAGTATTTT. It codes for CASSQGRSSVGGPDTQYF. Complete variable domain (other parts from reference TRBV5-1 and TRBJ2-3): KAGVTQTPRYLIKTRGQQVTLSCSPISGHRSVSWYQQTPGQGLQFLFEYFSETQRNKGNFPGRFSGRQFSNSRSEMNVSTLELGDSALYLCASSQGRSSVGGPDTQYFGPGTRLTVL.

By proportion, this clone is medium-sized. The CDR3 sequence: CASSPFTGGAGGNTIYF. In nucleotides, the CDR3 is TGTGCCAGCAGTCCGTTTACGGGGGGGGCTGGAGGAAACACCATATATTTT. The J gene is TRBJ1-3, the V gene TRBV6-1; the D gene is possibly TRBD1 (6 bases). There are 17 residues in the CDR3. Germline values: CDR1 MNHNS, CDR2 SASEGT. V was clipped by 5 bases and J by 4 bases, with 21 bases between them.

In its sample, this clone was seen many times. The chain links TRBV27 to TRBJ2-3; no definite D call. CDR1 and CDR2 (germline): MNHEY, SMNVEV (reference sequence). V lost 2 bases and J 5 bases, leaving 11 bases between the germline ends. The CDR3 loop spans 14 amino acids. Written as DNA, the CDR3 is TGTGCCAGCAGTTTAAACCACCCGGGAGATACGCAGTATTTT. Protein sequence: CASSLNHPGDTQYF.

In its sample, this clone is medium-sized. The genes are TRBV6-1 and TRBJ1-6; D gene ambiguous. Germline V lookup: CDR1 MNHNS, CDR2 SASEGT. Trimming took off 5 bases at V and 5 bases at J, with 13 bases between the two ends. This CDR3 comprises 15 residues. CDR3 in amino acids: CASSSHRRNNSPLHF. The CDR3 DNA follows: TGTGCCAGCAGTTCACACCGACGTAATAATTCACCCCTCCACTTT.

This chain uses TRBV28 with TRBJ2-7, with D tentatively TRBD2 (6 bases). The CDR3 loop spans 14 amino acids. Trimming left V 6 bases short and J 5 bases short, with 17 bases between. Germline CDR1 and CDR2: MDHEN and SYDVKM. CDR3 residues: CASRVSGSAHEQYF. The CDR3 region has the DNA TGTGCCAGCAGGGTTAGCGGTAGTGCCCACGAGCAGTACTTC.

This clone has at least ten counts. DNA of the CDR3: TGTGCCAGCAGCACCCGGGCCTACTATGGCTACACCTTC. Its protein product is CASSTRAYYGYTF. This rearrangement joins TRBV3-1 to TRBJ1-2; D ambiguous. In germline, CDR1 is LGHDT, CDR2 YNNKEL (reference sequence). V was cut by 5 bases and J by 3 bases, with 10 bases left in between. This CDR3 is 13 amino acids long. Combining the CDR3 with reference TRBV3-1 and TRBJ1-2 gives the whole variable domain DTAVSQTPKYLVTQMGNDKSIKCEQNLGHDTMYWYKQDSKKFLKIMFSYNNKELIINETVPNRFSPKSPDKAHLNLHINSLELGDSAVYFCASSTRAYYGYTFGSGTRLTVV.

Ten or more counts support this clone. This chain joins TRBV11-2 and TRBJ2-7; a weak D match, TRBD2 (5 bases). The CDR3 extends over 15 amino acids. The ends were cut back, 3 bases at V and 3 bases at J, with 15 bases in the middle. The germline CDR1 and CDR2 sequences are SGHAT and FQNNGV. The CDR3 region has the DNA TGTGCCAGCAGCTTGGCCTGGGGAGCCAGCTACGAGCAGTACTTC. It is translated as CASSLAWGASYEQYF.

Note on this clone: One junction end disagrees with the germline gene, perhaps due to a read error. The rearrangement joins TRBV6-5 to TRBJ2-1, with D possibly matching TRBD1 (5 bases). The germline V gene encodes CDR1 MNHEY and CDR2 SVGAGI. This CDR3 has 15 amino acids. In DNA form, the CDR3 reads TGTGCCAGCAGTTACAGGGGTAGTTTTGGCAATGAGCGGTTCTTC. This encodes CASSYRGSFGNERFF.

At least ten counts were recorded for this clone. CDR3 DNA sequence: TGTGCCAGCAGTTACAAAGAGACCCAGTACTTC. It translates to CASSYKETQYF. This chain connects TRBV6-2 or TRBV6-3 to TRBJ2-5; D gene unclear. There are 11 residues in the CDR3. The V end lost 2 bases, the J end lost 3 bases, and 1 base lay between the germline ends. Germline V gene lookup returns CDR1 MNHEY and CDR2 SVGEGT.